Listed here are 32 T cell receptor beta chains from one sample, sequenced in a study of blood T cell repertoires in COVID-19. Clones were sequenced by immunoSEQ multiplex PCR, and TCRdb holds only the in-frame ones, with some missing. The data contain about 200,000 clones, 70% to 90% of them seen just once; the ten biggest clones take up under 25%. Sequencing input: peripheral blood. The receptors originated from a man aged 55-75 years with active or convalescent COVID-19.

The CDR3 loop reads CASSLGQYSNQPQHF. Written as DNA, the CDR3 is TGTGCCAGCAGCTTGGGGCAGTATAGCAATCAGCCCCAGCATTTT. The J gene is TRBJ1-5, the V gene TRBV5-6; D call uncertain. This CDR3 region has 15 residues. V dropped 0 bases and J dropped 0 bases, with 7 bases sitting between them. Germline CDR1 and CDR2: SGHDT and YYEEEE.

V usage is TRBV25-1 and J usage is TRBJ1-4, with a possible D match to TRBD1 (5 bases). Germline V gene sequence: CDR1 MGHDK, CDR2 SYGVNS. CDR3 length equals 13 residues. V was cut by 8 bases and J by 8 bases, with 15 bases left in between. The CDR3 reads CASRTRDLEKLFF. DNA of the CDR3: TGTGCCAGCCGGACCAGGGATTTGGAAAAACTGTTTTTT.

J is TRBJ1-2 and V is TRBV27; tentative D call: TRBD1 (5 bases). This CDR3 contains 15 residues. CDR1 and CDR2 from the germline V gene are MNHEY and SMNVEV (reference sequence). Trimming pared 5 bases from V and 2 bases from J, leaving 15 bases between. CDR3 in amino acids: CASSPGWGVNYGYTF. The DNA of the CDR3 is TGTGCCAGCAGTCCCGGATGGGGGGTCAACTATGGCTACACCTTC.

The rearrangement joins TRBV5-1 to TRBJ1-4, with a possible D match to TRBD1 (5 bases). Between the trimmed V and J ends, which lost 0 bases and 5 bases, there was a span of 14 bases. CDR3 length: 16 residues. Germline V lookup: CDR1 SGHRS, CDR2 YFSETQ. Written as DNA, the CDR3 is TGCGCCAGCAGCTTGGAATCTGGCCGGGGGAATGAAAAACTGTTTTTT. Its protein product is CASSLESGRGNEKLFF.

As DNA, the CDR3 is TGTGCCAGTAGTACCCCTCCGACAGACGAGCAGTACTTC. It specifies CASSTPPTDEQYF. The chain carries TRBV19 and TRBJ2-7, with D tentatively TRBD1 (5 bases). The V end was cut by 4 bases, the J end by 5 bases, with 12 bases between. Germline CDR1 and CDR2: LNHDA and SQIVND (reference sequence). The CDR3 is 13 amino acids.

The CDR3 nucleotides are TGTGCCAGCAGGCCAAGTGGTACGGAGACTGAAGCTTTCTTT. Translation gives CASRPSGTETEAFF. The chain combines TRBV3-1 (or the pseudogene TRBV3-2) with TRBJ1-1; no reliable D call. The germline CDR1 and CDR2 sequences are LGHDT and YNNKEL (reference sequence). CDR3 length: 14 amino acids. V lost 6 bases to trimming and J lost 5 bases, with 16 bases between them.

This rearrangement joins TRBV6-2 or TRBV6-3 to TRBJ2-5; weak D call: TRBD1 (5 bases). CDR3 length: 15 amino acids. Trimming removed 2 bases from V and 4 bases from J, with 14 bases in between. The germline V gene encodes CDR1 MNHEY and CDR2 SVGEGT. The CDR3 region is CASSYLSGAPETQYF. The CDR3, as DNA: TGTGCCAGCAGTTACCTCAGTGGGGCCCCAGAGACCCAGTACTTC.

The CDR3 spells CASKTTGGDGYTF. The CDR3 nucleotides are TGTGCCAGCAAAACGACAGGGGGCGATGGCTACACCTTC. The J gene is TRBJ1-2, the V gene TRBV5-6; 10 nucleotides line up with TRBD1. The V gene end was trimmed by 6 bases and the J gene end by 6 bases; junction bases not matched to a gene: 5. The CDR3 sequence is 13 residues long. Germline lookup yields CDR1 SGHDT and CDR2 YYEEEE.

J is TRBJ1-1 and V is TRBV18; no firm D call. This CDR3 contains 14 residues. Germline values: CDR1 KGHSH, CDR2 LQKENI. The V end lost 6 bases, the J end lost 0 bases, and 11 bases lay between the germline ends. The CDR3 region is CASSPGLVNTEAFF. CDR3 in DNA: TGTGCCAGCTCCCCGGGTCTGGTGAACACTGAAGCTTTCTTT.

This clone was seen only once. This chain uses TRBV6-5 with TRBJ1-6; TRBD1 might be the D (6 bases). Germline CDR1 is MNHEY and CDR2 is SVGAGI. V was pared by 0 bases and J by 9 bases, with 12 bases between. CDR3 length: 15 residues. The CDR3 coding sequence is TGTGCCAGCAGTTACTCCCCGGGACAACCTTCACCCCTCCACTTT. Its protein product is CASSYSPGQPSPLHF.

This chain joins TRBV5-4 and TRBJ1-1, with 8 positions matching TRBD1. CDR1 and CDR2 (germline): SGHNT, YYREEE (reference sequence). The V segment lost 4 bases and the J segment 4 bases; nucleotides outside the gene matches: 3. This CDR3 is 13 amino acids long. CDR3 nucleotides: TGTGCCAGCAGCGAACAGGGGGGCACTGAAGCTTTCTTT. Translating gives CASSEQGGTEAFF.

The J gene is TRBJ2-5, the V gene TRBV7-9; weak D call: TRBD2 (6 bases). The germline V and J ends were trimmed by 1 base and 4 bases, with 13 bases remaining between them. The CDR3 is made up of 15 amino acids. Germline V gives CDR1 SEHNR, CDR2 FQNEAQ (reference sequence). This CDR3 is CASSLGFGGRETQYF. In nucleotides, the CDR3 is TGTGCCAGCAGCTTAGGGTTCGGAGGGAGAGAGACCCAGTACTTC.

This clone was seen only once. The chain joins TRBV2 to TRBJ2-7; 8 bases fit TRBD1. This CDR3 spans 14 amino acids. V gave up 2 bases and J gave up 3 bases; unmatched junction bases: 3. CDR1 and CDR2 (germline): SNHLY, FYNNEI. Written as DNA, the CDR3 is TGTGCCAGCAGTGAATGGGGGACAGGCTACGAGCAGTACTTC. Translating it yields CASSEWGTGYEQYF.

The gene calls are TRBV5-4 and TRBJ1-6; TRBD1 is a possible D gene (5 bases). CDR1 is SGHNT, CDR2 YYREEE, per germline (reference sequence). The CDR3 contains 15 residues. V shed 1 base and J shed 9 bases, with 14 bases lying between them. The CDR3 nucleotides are TGTGCCAGCAGCTTGTCCGGCGCCGGGGGTTCACCCCTCCACTTT. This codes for CASSLSGAGGSPLHF.

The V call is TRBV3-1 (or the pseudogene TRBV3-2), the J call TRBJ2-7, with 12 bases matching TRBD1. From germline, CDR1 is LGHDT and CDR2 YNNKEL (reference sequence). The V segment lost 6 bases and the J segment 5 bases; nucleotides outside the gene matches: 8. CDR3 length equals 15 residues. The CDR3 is CASSQRGTGGDEQYF. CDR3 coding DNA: TGTGCCAGCAGTCAAAGAGGGACAGGGGGCGACGAGCAGTACTTC.

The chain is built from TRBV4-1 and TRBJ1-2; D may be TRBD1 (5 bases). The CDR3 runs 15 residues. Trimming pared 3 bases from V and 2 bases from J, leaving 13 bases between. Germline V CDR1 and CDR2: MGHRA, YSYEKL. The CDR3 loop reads CASSQTGTQNYGYTF. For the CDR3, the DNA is TGCGCCAGCAGCCAGACCGGGACTCAGAACTATGGCTACACCTTC.

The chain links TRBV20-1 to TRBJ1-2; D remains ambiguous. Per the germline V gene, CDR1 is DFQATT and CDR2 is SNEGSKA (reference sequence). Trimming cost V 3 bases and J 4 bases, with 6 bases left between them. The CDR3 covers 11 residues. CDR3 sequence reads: CSASSRYGYTF. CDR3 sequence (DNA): TGCAGTGCTAGTAGCCGCTATGGCTACACCTTC.

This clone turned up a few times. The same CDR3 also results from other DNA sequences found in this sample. CDR3 nucleotides: TGTGCCAGCAGCCTACAGGTGAACACTGAAGCTTTCTTT. Translation gives CASSLQVNTEAFF. V usage is TRBV7-9 and J usage is TRBJ1-1; weak D call: TRBD1 (5 bases). V was pared by 5 bases and J by 0 bases, with 7 bases between. Germline values: CDR1 SEHNR, CDR2 FQNEAQ (reference sequence). The CDR3 totals 13 residues.

In DNA form, the CDR3 reads TGTGCCAGCAGCCGGACTAGCGGGGGGGCAACCTACAATGAGCAGTTCTTC. The encoded protein is CASSRTSGGATYNEQFF. The chain has TRBV11-2 and TRBJ2-1; 15 bases are shared with TRBD2. This CDR3 is 17 amino acids long. CDR1 is SGHAT, CDR2 FQNNGV, per germline. The V gene end was trimmed by 5 bases and the J gene end by 2 bases; junction bases not matched to a gene: 4.

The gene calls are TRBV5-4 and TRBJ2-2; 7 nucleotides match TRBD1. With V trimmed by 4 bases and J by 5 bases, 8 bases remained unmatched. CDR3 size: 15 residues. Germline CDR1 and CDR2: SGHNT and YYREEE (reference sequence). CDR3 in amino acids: CASSTGTARTGELFF. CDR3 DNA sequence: TGTGCCAGCAGCACCGGGACAGCCCGAACCGGGGAGCTGTTTTTT.

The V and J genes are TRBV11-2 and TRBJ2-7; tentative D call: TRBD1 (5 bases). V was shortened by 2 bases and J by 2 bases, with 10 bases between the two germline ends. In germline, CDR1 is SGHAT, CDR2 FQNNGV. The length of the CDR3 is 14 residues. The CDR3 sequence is CASSLKQGPYEQYF. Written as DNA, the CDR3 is TGTGCCAGCAGCTTAAAGCAGGGCCCCTACGAGCAGTACTTC. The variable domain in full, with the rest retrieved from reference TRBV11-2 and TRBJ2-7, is EAGVAQSPRYKIIEKRQSVAFWCNPISGHATLYWYQQILGQGPKLLIQFQNNGVVDDSQLPKDRFSAERLKGVDSTLKIQPAKLEDSAVYLCASSLKQGPYEQYFGPGTRLTVT.

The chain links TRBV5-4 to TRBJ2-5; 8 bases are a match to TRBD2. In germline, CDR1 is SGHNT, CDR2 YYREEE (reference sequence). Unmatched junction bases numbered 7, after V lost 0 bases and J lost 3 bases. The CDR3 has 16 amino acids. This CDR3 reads CASSLAAGLGEETQYF. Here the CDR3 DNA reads TGTGCCAGCAGCTTGGCTGCGGGACTAGGGGAAGAGACCCAGTACTTC.

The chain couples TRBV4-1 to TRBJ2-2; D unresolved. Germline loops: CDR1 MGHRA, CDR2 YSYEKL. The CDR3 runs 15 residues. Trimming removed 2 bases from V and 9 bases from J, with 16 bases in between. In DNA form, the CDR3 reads TGCGCCAGCAGCCAACCCCAGCGCCGAGGCAGGGAGCTGTTTTTT. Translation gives CASSQPQRRGRELFF.

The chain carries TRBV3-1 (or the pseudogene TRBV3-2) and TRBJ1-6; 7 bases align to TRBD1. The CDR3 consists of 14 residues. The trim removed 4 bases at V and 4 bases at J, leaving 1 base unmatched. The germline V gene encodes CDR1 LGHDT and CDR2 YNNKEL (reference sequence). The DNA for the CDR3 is TGTGCCAGCAGCCCGGGACAGTATAATTCACCCCTCCACTTT. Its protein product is CASSPGQYNSPLHF.

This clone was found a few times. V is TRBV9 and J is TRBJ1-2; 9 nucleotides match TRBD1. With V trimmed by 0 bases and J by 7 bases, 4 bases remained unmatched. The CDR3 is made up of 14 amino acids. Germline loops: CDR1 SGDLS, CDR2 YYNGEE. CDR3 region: CASSVGGQGFGYTF. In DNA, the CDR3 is TGTGCCAGCAGCGTAGGAGGACAGGGGTTTGGCTACACCTTC.

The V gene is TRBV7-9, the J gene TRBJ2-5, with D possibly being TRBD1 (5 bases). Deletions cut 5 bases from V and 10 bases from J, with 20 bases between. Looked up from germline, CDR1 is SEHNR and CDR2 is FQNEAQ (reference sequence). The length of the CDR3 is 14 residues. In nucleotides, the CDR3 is TGTGCCAGCAGCAGGCGGCGTGTAGGGGCCATCCAGTACTTC. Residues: CASSRRRVGAIQYF.

The CDR3 protein is CASSPRTSGNTIYF. CDR3 sequence (DNA): TGTGCCAGCAGCCCGAGGACTTCTGGAAACACCATATATTTT. This chain joins TRBV7-9 and TRBJ1-3, with D uncertain. Germline assignment: CDR1 SEHNR and CDR2 FQNEAQ (reference sequence). The germline V and J ends were trimmed by 5 bases and 1 base, with 9 bases remaining between them. The CDR3 is 14 amino acids.

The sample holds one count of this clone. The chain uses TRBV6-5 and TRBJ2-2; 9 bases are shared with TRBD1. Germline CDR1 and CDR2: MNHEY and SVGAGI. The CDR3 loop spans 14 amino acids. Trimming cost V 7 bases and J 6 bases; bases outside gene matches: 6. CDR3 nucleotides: TGTGCCAGCACTCCGGGACAGGGAGCCGGGGAGCTGTTTTTT. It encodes CASTPGQGAGELFF.

The CDR3 loop reads CASKGQGVVGELFF. The CDR3 region has the DNA TGTGCCAGCAAGGGACAGGGAGTCGTCGGGGAGCTGTTTTTT. V usage is TRBV2 and J usage is TRBJ2-2; 9 nucleotides line up with TRBD1. The length of the CDR3 is 14 residues. The germline V gene has CDR1 SNHLY and CDR2 FYNNEI. The J segment lost 7 bases and the V segment lost 7 bases, leaving 7 bases of the junction unmatched.

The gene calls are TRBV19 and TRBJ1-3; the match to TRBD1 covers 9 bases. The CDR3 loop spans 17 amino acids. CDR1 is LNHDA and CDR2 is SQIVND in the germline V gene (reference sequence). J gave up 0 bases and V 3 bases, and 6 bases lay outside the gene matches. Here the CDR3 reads CASSIWTGANSGNTIYF. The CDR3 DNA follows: TGTGCCAGTAGTATTTGGACAGGGGCCAACTCTGGAAACACCATATATTTT.

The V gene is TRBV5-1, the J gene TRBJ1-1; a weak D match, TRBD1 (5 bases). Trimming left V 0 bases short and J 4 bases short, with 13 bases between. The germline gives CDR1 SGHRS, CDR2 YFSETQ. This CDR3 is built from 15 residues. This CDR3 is CASSLEGAGSTEAFF. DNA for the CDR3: TGCGCCAGCAGCTTGGAAGGGGCCGGGAGCACTGAAGCTTTCTTT. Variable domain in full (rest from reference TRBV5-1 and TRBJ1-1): KAGVTQTPRYLIKTRGQQVTLSCSPISGHRSVSWYQQTPGQGLQFLFEYFSETQRNKGNFPGRFSGRQFSNSRSEMNVSTLELGDSALYLCASSLEGAGSTEAFFGQGTRLTVV.

CDR3 protein: CASSRGGPGELFF. The CDR3 bases are TGTGCCAGCAGCCGCGGGGGGCCCGGGGAGCTGTTTTTT. The chain combines TRBV5-4 with TRBJ2-2, with TRBD2 identical over 8 bases. V shed 4 bases and J 6 bases; nucleotides not matched to a gene: 2. Looked up from germline, CDR1 is SGHNT and CDR2 is YYREEE (reference sequence). The CDR3 consists of 13 residues.